A selection of T cell receptor beta chains follows, all from one sample in a study of regulatory T cells in long-lasting Graves disease. Via MiXCR, TCRdb re-called the multiplex PCR reads, giving one row per CDR3 protein. The sample lists 550,000 to 650,000 distinct CDR3 sequences, 15% to 20% occurring once. In addition, the sample was reused for a study of T cells in Graves' hyperthyroidism and ophthalmopathy.

The sequenced sample was peripheral blood mononuclear cells (PBMCs), obtained at new diagnosis, from a patient treated with antithyroid drugs. The receptors were gathered from a young man with Graves disease. Both conserved end residues are part of each CDR3. Fields, in order: V gene, clone size, J gene, CDR3 length, D gene, CDR3 DNA, CDR3 protein. A D gene is named only where the DNA matches it firmly. Only part of the rows carry a size: once, few, many, or a class if the clone is expanded.

TRBV2,many,TRBJ2-7,15,NA,TGTGCCAGCAGTCCCCGGGCGGGTGGCTCCTACGAGCAGTACTTC,CASSPRAGGSYEQYF
TRBV4-1,NA,TRBJ1-1,13,TRBD1,TGCGCCAGCACCGACAGGGCTGAAACTGAAGCTTTCTTT,CASTDRAETEAFF
TRBV6-1,many,TRBJ1-5,16,NA,TGTGCCAGCAGTGAGTCTATTCGGGGGTTTAAGCAGCCCCAGCATTTT,CASSESIRGFKQPQHF
TRBV20-1,NA,TRBJ1-2,15,TRBD1,TGCAGTGCTGGGGGGACGGGACAGGGGGCCGATGGCTACACCTTC,CSAGGTGQGADGYTF
TRBV29-1,NA,TRBJ1-3,15,NA,TGCAGCGTCCTGACCCCGGGACGCGAGGGAAACACCATATATTTT,CSVLTPGREGNTIYF
TRBV20-1,NA,TRBJ2-7,16,NA,TGCAGTGCTAGTTCCCTATGGGGGCCTAGGTCCTACGAGCAGTACTTC,CSASSLWGPRSYEQYF
TRBV4-1,once,TRBJ2-7,16,NA,TGCGCCAGCAGCCAAGATCGTGGCCGGGCTGGGGGGGAGCAGTACTTC,CASSQDRGRAGGEQYF
TRBV20-1,many,TRBJ2-7,14,NA,TGCAGTGCTAGGAGGCAGGCTGTTCTCGACGAGCAGTACTTC,CSARRQAVLDEQYF
TRBV6-1,few,TRBJ1-4,15,TRBD1,TGTGCCAGCAGGGGAACAGGGGGCTACAATGAAAAACTGTTTTTT,CASRGTGGYNEKLFF
TRBV3-1,many,TRBJ2-7,12,NA,TGTGCCAGCAGCCAACGGTCCTACGAGCAGTACTTC,CASSQRSYEQYF
TRBV2,few,TRBJ1-4,14,NA,TGTGCCAGCGGTTCGGGAACAACTAATGAAAAACTGTTTTTT,CASGSGTTNEKLFF
TRBV28,many,TRBJ1-1,15,NA,TGTGCCAGCAGTTTACTGTCCAGGTTAAACACTGAAGCTTTCTTT,CASSLLSRLNTEAFF
TRBV19,few,TRBJ1-1,13,NA,TGTGCCAGTAGCAATTGGGGTAACACTGAAGCTTTCTTT,CASSNWGNTEAFF
TRBV25-1,NA,TRBJ2-7,15,NA,TGTGCCAGCAGTAGTAGCACGGGACACAAATACGAGCAGTACTTC,CASSSSTGHKYEQYF
TRBV20-1,NA,TRBJ1-2,13,TRBD1,TGCAGTGCTCGGGACAGACTTTCTGATGGCTACACCTTC,CSARDRLSDGYTF
TRBV9,NA,TRBJ1-2,16,NA,TGTGCCAGCAGCGTCCAAAGTGGGGGGAAGTACTATGGCTACACCTTC,CASSVQSGGKYYGYTF
TRBV28,many,TRBJ2-7,15,NA,TGTGCCAGCAGTTATCGCGGGTTAAGCTCCTACGAGCAGTACTTC,CASSYRGLSSYEQYF
TRBV9,NA,TRBJ2-1,15,TRBD2,TGTGCCAGCAGCGTAGAGGGACTAGCGGACAATGAGCAGTTCTTC,CASSVEGLADNEQFF
TRBV30,many,TRBJ1-1,13,NA,TGTGCCCGCCGACCGCACGGGGGAACTGAAGCTTTCTTT,CARRPHGGTEAFF
TRBV5-1,many,TRBJ2-3,13,TRBD2,TGCGCCAGCAGCATACTAGCGCGGGATACGCAGTATTTT,CASSILARDTQYF
TRBV28,many,TRBJ1-2,16,TRBD1,TGTGCCAGCAGTGGGAATCCGGGACAGACAAACTATGGCTACACCTTC,CASSGNPGQTNYGYTF
TRBV20-1,few,TRBJ2-7,13,TRBD2,TGCAGTGAGAGTGGACTAGCGGGAGACAGGCAGTACTTC,CSESGLAGDRQYF
TRBV19,once,TRBJ1-5,15,NA,TGTGCCAGTAGGCGCTCCGGGACACTCAATCAGCCCCAGCATTTT,CASRRSGTLNQPQHF
TRBV13,many,TRBJ2-1,13,NA,TGTGCCAGCAGCGTAACAGAAAACAATGAGCAGTTCTTC,CASSVTENNEQFF
TRBV19,many,TRBJ1-1,16,NA,TGTGCCAGTAGTAGGCGACGCCTGCCCCAGGACACTGAAGCTTTCTTT,CASSRRRLPQDTEAFF
TRBV25-1,few,TRBJ2-1,14,NA,TGTGCCAGCAGCCTACAGGGTTTTGGCAATGAGCAGTTCTTC,CASSLQGFGNEQFF